This is a list of T cell receptor beta chains from one sample in a study of patients and donors after allogeneic stem cell transplantation. TCRdb ran MiXCR on the RT-PCR reads and lists one entry per CDR3 protein. The sample includes 800,000 to 1,000,000 distinct CDR3 sequences, roughly 18% of them seen just once. What was sequenced was blood, either unsorted or a sorted T cell fraction (not recorded which). These receptors all come from a human donor who was either an allogeneic HSCT recipient or a stem cell or donor lymphocyte infusion donor (not recorded which). It is not recorded whose cells these are; they may come from a transplant donor. CDR3s include the opening cysteine and the closing phenylalanine or tryptophan. The D gene is left open where the match is weak. Size tells how often a clone was seen (once, few, many) or the class of an expanded clone, and some rows leave it out.

>TRBJ2-3|few|TRBV4-1|NA
CASSQDMGIGSTDTQYF
TGCGCCAGCAGCCAAGATATGGGGATTGGTAGCACAGATACGCAGTATTTT
>TRBJ2-3|few|TRBV7-6|NA
CASSLMLQGTDTQYF
TGTGCCAGCAGCTTGATGCTCCAGGGCACAGATACGCAGTATTTT
>TRBJ2-7|few|TRBV9|NA
CASTLGTDSYEQYF
TGTGCCAGCACCCTAGGGACGGACTCCTACGAGCAGTACTTC
>TRBJ2-5|NA|TRBV11-2|NA
CASNTRSGYQETQYF
TGTGCCAGCAACACGAGAAGCGGATACCAAGAGACCCAGTACTTC
>TRBJ2-5|NA|TRBV12-3/TRBV12-4|NA
CASSLGGGPETQYF
TGTGCCAGCAGTTTGGGGGGGGGCCCAGAGACCCAGTACTTC
>TRBJ1-2|once|TRBV7-6|NA
CASRASTAPGYGYTF
TGTGCCAGCAGGGCTTCCACGGCCCCTGGCTATGGCTACACCTTC
>TRBJ2-7|many|TRBV5-1|NA
CASSLEQIAAVYYEQYF
TGCGCCAGCAGCTTGGAACAAATAGCGGCGGTGTACTACGAGCAGTACTTC
>TRBJ2-1|few|TRBV7-7|NA
CASSYRGGDEQFF
TGTGCCAGCAGCTACAGGGGCGGGGATGAGCAGTTCTTC
>TRBJ2-7|few|TRBV20-1|NA
CSASHRERAYEQYF
TGCAGTGCTAGTCATCGGGAGAGAGCCTACGAGCAGTACTTC
>TRBJ2-3|NA|TRBV15|NA
CATSRGTVTSTDTQYF
TGTGCCACCAGCAGAGGGACGGTAACTAGCACAGATACGCAGTATTTT
>TRBJ1-5|NA|TRBV7-2|NA
CASSLQGTQPQHF
TGTGCCAGCAGCTTACAAGGGACTCAGCCCCAGCATTTT
>TRBJ2-2|NA|TRBV12-3/TRBV12-4|TRBD2
CASSAIRLAGGPGELFF
TGTGCCAGCAGTGCTATCCGACTAGCGGGGGGCCCCGGGGAGCTGTTTTTT
>TRBJ2-1|many|TRBV24-1|TRBD2
CATSDDLLADGNEQFF
TGTGCCACCAGTGATGATCTACTAGCGGATGGCAATGAGCAGTTCTTC
>TRBJ2-5|NA|TRBV29-1|NA
CSVYWPGVLETQYF
TGCAGCGTTTATTGGCCGGGGGTACTCGAGACCCAGTACTTC
>TRBJ1-5|few|TRBV29-1|NA
CSDPEGGPQDQPQHF
TGCAGCGACCCGGAGGGGGGACCCCAAGACCAGCCCCAGCATTTT